Reported below is one T cell receptor beta chain. The target antigen is unknown. This record belongs to a study of human thymus T cells. Overall study results and limits: V and J gene usage appeared biased in thymic and blood repertoires.

Trimming took 1 base from V and 6 from J; bases not matched to a gene: 2. The CDR3 length is 15 residues. Germline CDR1 is SGHNT and CDR2 is YYREEE (reference sequence). Donors were healthy Finnish babies undergoing corrective operations for congenital heart defects. Using immunoSEQ multiplex PCR, the repertoire was profiled, and TCRdb retains in-frame clones only, with some absent. The sample comprises tens of thousands of clones, 94% of which are singletons, and approximately 0.13% rests with the top ten. This sequence was found in a boy younger than two with a congenital heart defect but otherwise immunologically healthy. The sample consisted of blood. The chain employs TRBV5-4 and TRBJ2-3; 13 positions match TRBD2. The CDR3 DNA reads as TGTGCCAGCAGCTTGTCGGGACTAGCGGGGGATACGCAGTATTTT. Its translation is CASSLSGLAGDTQYF.